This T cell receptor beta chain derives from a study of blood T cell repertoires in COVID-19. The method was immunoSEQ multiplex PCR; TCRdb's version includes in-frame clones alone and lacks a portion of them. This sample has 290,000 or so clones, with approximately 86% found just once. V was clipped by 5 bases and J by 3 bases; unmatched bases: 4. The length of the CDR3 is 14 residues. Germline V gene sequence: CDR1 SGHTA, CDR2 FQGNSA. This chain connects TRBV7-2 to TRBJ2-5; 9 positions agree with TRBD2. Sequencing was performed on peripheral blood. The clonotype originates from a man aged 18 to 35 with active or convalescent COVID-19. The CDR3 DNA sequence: TGTGCCAGCAGCGCGGGACTAGCCGAAGAGACCCAGTACTTC. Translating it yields CASSAGLAEETQYF.